This T cell receptor beta chain was sequenced for a study of blood T cell repertoires in COVID-19. About the research overall: Nucleic acid was either cDNA or gDNA, and it came from T cells, B-cell-depleted T cells, or PBMCs.

Germline assignment: CDR1 SGHTA and CDR2 FQGNSA. The CDR3 extends over 13 amino acids. V lost 5 bases and J lost 5, with 9 bases in between. Profiled with immunoSEQ multiplex PCR; TCRdb holds only in-frame clones, not every one. Altogether hundreds of thousands of clones are present, roughly nine tenths being singletons, with the ten largest covering 0.82%. The clonotype comes from a man aged 55 to 70 with COVID-19, enrolled during active disease. Sequencing used peripheral blood. The gene calls are TRBV7-2 and TRBJ1-4; TRBD1 is a possible D gene (5 bases). The CDR3 sequence: CASSRDRNEKLFF. The CDR3, as DNA: TGTGCCAGCAGCCGCGACAGAAATGAAAAACTGTTTTTT.